This T cell receptor (beta chain) was captured in a study of a mutant IDH1 vaccine in newly diagnosed glioma. At the level of the study: Patients were pretreated with radiotherapy, temozolomide, or both, mostly both.

Documented time point: baseline, week 1 (first vaccination visit). Noted treatment: pre-vaccination baseline after standard-of-care therapy. The donors' diagnosis was new WHO grade 3 or 4 astrocytoma that was IDH1-mutant and ATRX-lost. The data were produced by immunoSEQ multiplex PCR, yet TCRdb's version contains in-frame clones alone and is incomplete. The sample shows around 53,000 clones, 70% to 90% of them seen only once. The sample in question was PBMCs, obtained from a glioma patient treated with radiotherapy, temozolomide or both. This receptor was obtained from a man aged 35-49 years with glioma.

The CDR3 region has the DNA TGCGCCAGCAGCTTGGCCCAATGGCTAGCGGGAGGTTGGGACAATGAGCAGTTCTTC. Translating it yields CASSLAQWLAGGWDNEQFF. This chain links TRBV5-1 with TRBJ2-1; 11 nucleotides match TRBD2. CDR1 and CDR2 (germline): SGHRS, YFSETQ. The J segment lost 5 bases and the V segment lost 0 bases, leaving 13 bases of the junction unmatched. The CDR3 loop spans 19 amino acids.